The T cell receptor beta chain described here comes from a study of early T cells in non-severe SARS-CoV-2 infection. Study details: Chains from this unsorted whole-blood bulk RNA could not be paired.

On this clonotype: Its antigen is currently unknown.

V was clipped by 5 bases and J by 2 bases; unmatched bases: 4. The CDR3 is made up of 14 amino acids. Germline CDR1 and CDR2: MNHNY and SVGAGI (reference sequence). Points from the study as a whole: VDJdb matching favored anti-spike CD8 responses, missing private and CD4 specificities.

Unique molecular identifiers (one per individual cDNA molecule) were attached. TCRdb reprocessed the 5' RACE reads via MiXCR and lists one record per CDR3 protein. The profile shows fewer than 30,000 distinct CDR3 sequences, about 4.5% of them singletons. The chain carries TRBV6-6 and TRBJ1-1, with 8 bases identical to TRBD1. The source material was whole blood. This clonotype was obtained from an adult who was a healthcare worker with PCR-confirmed SARS-CoV-2 infection or an uninfected control (not recorded which). This CDR3 reads CASSQDRANTEAFF. CDR3 coding DNA: TGTGCCAGCAGTCAGGACAGGGCCAACACTGAAGCTTTCTTT.